This T cell receptor (beta chain) was identified in a study of blood T cell repertoires in COVID-19. About the study: Donors in the United States, Italy and Spain gave samples during acute or convalescent COVID-19. PBMCs, B-cell-depleted T cells, or T cells were the source of the cDNA or gDNA that made up the material.

Original data processing: The authors estimated nucleated cell counts from reference gene primer amplification. Method: immunoSEQ multiplex PCR; TCRdb's copy keeps in-frame clones and lacks some. V, J and clone size derive from that table, while D and trimming were established from the DNA sequence. The sample consists of about 150,000 clones, 80% to 90% of them appearing once. The CDR3 extends over 14 amino acids. V gave up 7 bases and J gave up 8 bases, with 17 bases separating them. Per the germline V gene, CDR1 is SNHLY and CDR2 is FYNNEI. This receptor was taken from a man older than 75 with acute or convalescent COVID-19. V gene TRBV2 combines with J gene TRBJ1-4; D gene uncertain. The sequencing input was peripheral blood. The DNA of the CDR3 is TGTGCCAGCAATACTAGGGAGGGAAGGGAAAAACTGTTTTTT. It specifies CASNTREGREKLFF. The whole variable domain, filled in from reference TRBV2 and TRBJ1-4, reads EPEVTQTPSHQVTQMGQEVILRCVPISNHLYFYWYRQILGQKVEFLVSFYNNEISEKSEIFDDQFSVERPDGSNFTLKIRSTKLEDSAMYFCASNTREGREKLFFGSGTQLSVL.